This T cell receptor beta chain was observed in a study of cytomegalovirus exposure and HLA in healthy donors (dated by TCRdb to about 2017). Background for the entire study: In an earlier analysis of 587 of the donors, approximately 300 Gb of sequence data and 90 million to 130 million unique TCR beta sequences from about 179 million T cells were reported. All discovery cohort repertoires had been generated on a single sequencing platform. The aim of the study was to test whether cataloging public T cell receptors could identify signatures of past pathogen exposure. In a later genetic analysis, genome-wide SNP genotypes for 398 of the 666 donors were used, and that subset was treated as a discovery cohort. Donor age, sex, ethnicity and CMV serostatus were compiled alongside the repertoire data. Roughly 5 DR-DQ haplotypes were handled as single units for association and clustering, since linkage in the cohort was strong. Of the roughly 400 genotyped donors, roughly 80% were placed in the genetic ancestry cluster associated with self-reported Caucasian donors. A later analysis re-analyzed previously published TCR beta repertoires from 550 to 700 donors and added high-resolution HLA genotyping to study TCR occurrence patterns. A separate validation cohort of some 130 different subjects was used in addition to the roughly 620-subject first cohort. In the later analysis, no new phenotypic data were used to find candidate immune exposures; instead, reliance was placed on TCR beta sequences and their occurrence across donors. Typing coverage varied by locus: roughly 629-640 donors for A, B, C, DRB1 and DQB1; about 520 for DQA1; some 610 for DPA1; approximately 490 for DPB1. The T cell repertoires of around 730 subjects were profiled by immunosequencing and related to cytomegalovirus serostatus. Around 300 gigabases of sequencing data and tens of millions of unique TCR sequences were included in an early release covering roughly 700 HLA-typed donors. HLA typing included class I and class II loci at four-digit resolution. In an earlier analysis of roughly 580 of the donors, high-throughput TCR beta sequencing was used to judge whether each TCR beta V gene segment behaved as functional or pseudogenic. High-throughput TCR immunosequencing, statistical association of individual TCRs with disease status, and machine learning were combined to predict cytomegalovirus infection status. Among about 400 genotyped donors of the cohort, an average of roughly 230,000 unique TCR beta nucleotide sequences was sequenced per donor, of which approximately 19% were non-productive. What the research found in general, with its limitations: Some IMGT-functional V segments, including TRBV6-2 and TRBV6-3, could not be distinguished by the 87-base-pair reads and were therefore excluded. Over 15 rarely observed V segments, including chromosome 9 orphons, were excluded from the earlier analysis of a few hundred of the donors because counts were too low. Several of the top co-occurrence clusters appeared to be linked to parvovirus B19, influenza, CMV and Epstein-Barr virus, according to a later analysis. Correlated functional status among segregating V segments might reflect linkage disequilibrium, but an unknown experimental factor could not be ruled out. In a later genetic analysis, fewer N-insertions in productive TCRs were reported among donors in an Asian-associated ancestry cluster than the roughly 670-donor mean. For the cohort, immune exposure information was limited to CMV serostatus. A group of highly shared sequence variants was considered likely to be a technical artifact of the sequencing pipeline. Most TCR sequences were seen in very few donors, while some public TCRs were found in many individuals. A further reported finding was that TCR beta sequences accurately predicted the HLA-A and HLA-B alleles for most subjects in the first cohort. When HLA alleles, especially DR and DQ, strongly co-occurred, attributing TCR associations to individual alleles was difficult. A later analysis found that most CMV-associated TCR beta chains appeared HLA-restricted, with HLA associations seemingly driven largely by CMV exposure. Sequencing depth was assumed to be roughly uniform across donors in the presence/absence analyses, though that assumption may not hold. In a later analysis, the rate of TCR association differed among HLA loci, with DRB1 alleles having the most associated TCRs and HLA-C alleles having the fewest. A total of roughly 160 TCR beta chains were listed by the study as associated with cytomegalovirus. Specific HLA alleles were associated with more than 15,000 TCR beta sequences at a false discovery rate of 0.05 in a later analysis. The cohort was sequenced for TCR beta chains only, and without alpha or paired-chain data the features that could be detected were limited. In a later analysis, HLA-associated TCR beta chains were found to be more clonally expanded and to have lower generation probabilities than equally common non-associated chains. It was suggested by the authors that the approach could potentially be generalized to other disease states and immunological phenotypes. An earlier analysis of some 590 of the donors showed that most TCR beta V segments appeared in productive rearrangements either about 87% or about 30% of the time, which broadly matched IMGT annotations. A later genetic analysis associated a missense DCLRE1C variant with V-gene and J-gene trimming of TCR beta chains, and an independent cohort replicated the association. In vitro tests confirmed that a few of the cytomegalovirus-associated TCR beta chains recognize cytomegalovirus antigens. Because some donors lacked HLA typing at each locus, the association tests relied only on the typed subset. The classifier was reported to diagnose cytomegalovirus status with high specificity and sensitivity in both the original and validation cohorts.

The cohort consisted of hundreds of healthy bone marrow donors. Cohort members were all nominally healthy when sampled, although unrecorded immune exposures were likely present. The donor tested CMV seronegative and was one of the 352 seronegative cohort members. A peripheral blood sample was collected from each donor, and TCR beta sequencing was performed on peripheral blood mononuclear cells. Genomic DNA extraction from the blood cell samples was performed with the Qiagen DNeasy Blood Extraction Kit. About this clone itself: Its antigen remains unidentified. No much larger clonotype is one base removed from it; base qualities were not supplied.

The junction carries 10 bases between V and J, which are trimmed by 1 base and 0 bases respectively. The germline V gene encodes CDR1 SGHVS and CDR2 FQNEAQ. Including the terminal cysteine and phenylalanine, the CDR3 comprises 16 residues. The entry retains the CDR3 DNA only, 48 bases that are in frame from base 1. Library preparation employed the immunoSEQ multiplex PCR assay. For the multiplex PCR, a mixture combining 60 forward primers for TCR Vbeta segments and 13 reverse primers for TCR Jbeta segments was used. Amplification of the CDR3 region of rearranged TCR beta genes was performed with a multiplex PCR assay on genomic DNA. On the Illumina HiSeq System, the amplified TCR beta libraries were sequenced as 87-base-pair reads. The paper's processing steps were these. In a later analysis, roughly 80 million unique TCR beta chains were counted across the 690 or so repertoires, and around 10 million of these chains were shared by at least two donors. A nearest-neighbor algorithm error-corrected the raw reads and collapsed the reads into unique sequences, merging closely related sequences to remove PCR and sequencing errors. V, D and J gene segments were assigned by aligning CDR3 sequences to IMGT reference sequences. Each retained sequence needed at least a six-nucleotide match to both a V gene segment and a J gene segment. A rearrangement was called productive if the CDR3 had no stop codons and remained in frame with V and J, and every other rearrangement was called non-productive. Following IMGT convention, CDR3 was defined as the stretch from the second conserved V-encoded cysteine to the conserved J-encoded phenylalanine. The earlier analysis of 500 to 750 of the donors excluded any sequence lacking an unambiguous match to a single V gene segment. In an earlier analysis of approximately 500 of the donors, a V segment was called functional when productive rearrangements were above 56.7%, and segregating when the standard deviation between donors exceeded 5%. A statistical classification framework was built for diagnosing cytomegalovirus status from the catalog of TCR beta chain sequences. V and J gene assignment, in a later analysis, came from comparing TCR nucleotide sequences with IMGT/GENE-DB human TR gene sequences. In a later analysis, CDR3 sequences and most-parsimonious VDJ recombination scenarios were assigned using the TCRdist pipeline. A later analysis defined each TCR beta chain by its CDR3 amino acid sequence plus V-gene family, and excluded reads lacking a unique V-gene family. To address suspected cross-contamination and a sequencing artifact, a later analysis removed roughly 640 highly shared, low-generation-probability nucleotide sequences. In a later analysis, a clonal expansion index for each public chain was calculated from normalized within-repertoire ranks of inferred template counts. In a later analysis, generation probabilities were computed with a VDJ recombination model fitted to out-of-frame rearrangements, and the resulting probabilities were checked against IGoR. In a later analysis, hypergeometric tests were used to score TCR-TCR, TCR-HLA and TCR-CMV co-occurrence, with a repertoire-size bias correction applied to TCR pairs. False discovery rates were estimated in a later analysis by permuting HLA or CMV assignments 20 times. In a later analysis, co-occurring TCRs were grouped using DBSCAN, and TCRdist sequence similarity was added for clustering within HLA-allele-positive subsets. Repertoires with fewer than 30,000 or more than 120,000 public chains, plus five repertoires with anomalous nucleotide sharing, were excluded from co-occurrence clustering. TCRdb took this table from immuneACCESS and kept in-frame rearrangements with V and J called. Such tables lack part of the clones; where checked against another copy, unresolved V genes explain under half of the gap, and the rest is unexplained. The V and J calls and clone size were taken over from that table, and D and trimming were inferred from the DNA. The sample table shows under 200,000 clones, and around three quarters are seen once. Around 1.9% of the sample belongs to the ten largest clones.

Sequencing was carried out using PBMCs. The rearrangement joined TRBV7-8 to TRBJ1-3; the D gene is not confidently resolved. This sequence originates from a woman aged 25 to 39 in good health and CMV-seronegative. The DNA reads as follows: TGTGCCAGCAGCTTAGATCGACTGCCCTCTGGAAACACCATATATTTT. This translates into CASSLDRLPSGNTIYF.